One and the same sample provided the 13 T cell receptor beta chains below, sequenced in a study of T cells after yellow fever vaccination. TCRdb independently ran MiXCR on the 5' RACE reads; one entry per CDR3 protein. Among about 430,000 distinct CDR3 sequences listed, approximately 18% were seen once. Specimen: PBMCs, collected before the yellow fever booster vaccination. All receptors derive from a man in his late teens or twenties who received the YFV17D yellow fever vaccine.

The chain couples TRBV27 to TRBJ2-7; 9 bases are a match to TRBD1. Trimming removed 3 bases from V and 2 bases from J; junction bases left unmatched: 5. This CDR3 contains 15 residues. Germline CDR1 reads MNHEY; CDR2 reads SMNVEV (reference sequence). The chain's CDR3 is CASSFRGTGTYEQYF. CDR3 coding DNA: TGTGCCAGCAGTTTTCGTGGGACAGGGACCTACGAGCAGTACTTC.

This clonotype was recorded a few times. This chain links TRBV5-1 with TRBJ2-5; D is undetermined. V shed 5 bases and J shed 2 bases, with 7 bases lying between them. The germline CDR1 and CDR2 sequences are SGHRS and YFSETQ. The length of the CDR3 is 12 residues. Here the CDR3 DNA reads TGCGCCAGCAGACGGCAGCAAGAGACCCAGTACTTC. Translated, it gives CASRRQQETQYF. The variable domain in full, completed from reference TRBV5-1 and TRBJ2-5, reads KAGVTQTPRYLIKTRGQQVTLSCSPISGHRSVSWYQQTPGQGLQFLFEYFSETQRNKGNFPGRFSGRQFSNSRSEMNVSTLELGDSALYLCASRRQQETQYFGPGTRLLVL.

The rearrangement joins TRBV7-9 to TRBJ1-1, with unresolved D. The CDR3 is 15 residues long. Deletions cut 1 base from V and 1 base from J, with 10 bases between. Germline V lookup: CDR1 SEHNR, CDR2 FQNEAQ (reference sequence). The CDR3 here is CASSLVIGENTEAFF. The CDR3 DNA follows: TGTGCCAGCAGCTTAGTTATTGGGGAGAACACTGAAGCTTTCTTT.

This clonotype came up a few times. This rearrangement joins TRBV20-1 to TRBJ1-6, with D perhaps TRBD1 (5 bases). The V end lost 2 bases, the J end lost 1 base, and 15 bases lay between the germline ends. The CDR3 is 17 residues long. Germline V lookup: CDR1 DFQATT, CDR2 SNEGSKA (reference sequence). The CDR3 coding sequence is TGCAGTGCTAGAAGCGGGACCTCAGGTTCCTATAATTCACCCCTCCACTTT. The encoded protein is CSARSGTSGSYNSPLHF.

The chain links TRBV18 to TRBJ1-4; 9 nucleotides align to TRBD1. The ends lost 4 bases at V and 4 bases at J; junction bases unmatched: 4. Per germline, CDR1 KGHSH and CDR2 LQKENI. The length of the CDR3 is 15 residues. CDR3 in DNA: TGTGCCAGCTCACGGGACAGGGTACATAATGAAAAACTGTTTTTT. It specifies CASSRDRVHNEKLFF.

The chain joins TRBV20-1 to TRBJ2-5; weak D call: TRBD1 (6 bases). This CDR3 comprises 13 residues. Trimming left V 6 bases short and J 2 bases short, with 13 bases between. The germline V gene has CDR1 DFQATT and CDR2 SNEGSKA (reference sequence). In DNA, the CDR3 is TGCAGTGCCCCCGCTACAGGGCAAGAGACCCAGTACTTC. Translating it yields CSAPATGQETQYF.

This chain uses TRBV7-2 with TRBJ2-3; a possible D gene is TRBD1 (7 bases). The CDR3 totals 16 residues. Germline CDR1 and CDR2: SGHTA and FQGNSA. V was cut by 4 bases and J by 4 bases, with 18 bases left in between. CDR3 region: CASSSGQVGGADTQYF. The DNA for the CDR3 is TGTGCCAGCAGCTCTGGACAGGTCGGGGGCGCAGATACGCAGTATTTT.

The chain has TRBV4-1 and TRBJ1-6; D unclear. Germline V gene sequence: CDR1 MGHRA, CDR2 YSYEKL. Between the trimmed V and J ends, which lost 4 bases and 0 bases, there was a span of 10 bases. The CDR3 extends over 16 amino acids. The CDR3 is CASSLDGSSYNSPLHF. The CDR3 DNA sequence: TGCGCCAGCAGCCTAGACGGAAGCTCCTATAATTCACCCCTCCACTTT.

The table lists this clonotype with many counts. The V and J genes are TRBV15 and TRBJ2-7, with 9 positions matching TRBD2. After removal of 1 base from V and 2 bases from J, the junction contained 3 bases not matched to a gene. This CDR3 region has 15 residues. Germline V gene sequence: CDR1 LNHNV, CDR2 YYDKDF (reference sequence). The CDR3 DNA follows: TGTGCCACCAGCAGAGGTAGCGGGGGAACCTACGAGCAGTACTTC. Translating it yields CATSRGSGGTYEQYF.

This clonotype was counted at least ten times. J is TRBJ2-7 and V is TRBV5-1, with 7 bases matching TRBD1. Germline CDR1 and CDR2: SGHRS and YFSETQ. The CDR3 extends over 13 amino acids. Losses at the gene ends were 1 base for V and 5 bases for J; bases not matched to a gene: 3. CDR3 coding DNA: TGCGCCAGCAGCTTGACAGGGGTCCACGAGCAGTACTTC. Translated: CASSLTGVHEQYF.

The chain combines TRBV6-2 or TRBV6-3 with TRBJ2-7; 8 bases fit TRBD1. V dropped 6 bases and J dropped 0; count of bases not matched to a gene: 7. The CDR3 contains 15 residues. CDR1 MNHEY and CDR2 SVGEGT come from the germline V gene. CDR3 loop: CASSRTGTGSYEQYF. DNA of the CDR3: TGTGCCAGCAGCCGAACCGGGACAGGCTCCTACGAGCAGTACTTC.

The chain uses TRBV29-1 and TRBJ2-5; D is ambiguous. This CDR3 comprises 13 residues. Germline CDR1 reads SQVTM; CDR2 reads ANQGSEA. V dropped 3 bases and J dropped 5 bases, with 13 bases sitting between them. DNA of the CDR3: TGCAGCGTTGAGGGTATACGGCGGGAGACCCAGTACTTC. Residues: CSVEGIRRETQYF.

This clonotype has a handful of counts. The chain couples TRBV27 to TRBJ2-1; D assignment may be TRBD1 or TRBD2 (5 bases each). Germline assignment: CDR1 MNHEY and CDR2 SMNVEV (reference sequence). Trimming removed 8 bases at V and 3 bases at J, with 17 bases between. This CDR3 region has 15 residues. CDR3 sequence: CASGPGPEGYNEQFF. Here the CDR3 DNA reads TGTGCCAGCGGACCGGGACCCGAGGGCTACAATGAGCAGTTCTTC.